This T cell receptor beta chain was profiled in a study of cytomegalovirus exposure and HLA in healthy donors (dated by TCRdb to between 2016 and 2019). As for the study more broadly: According to a later analysis, one platform produced both the 110 or so validation repertoires and the 730 or so repertoires of the first cohort. The aim of the study was to test whether cataloging public T cell receptors could identify signatures of past pathogen exposure. A separate validation cohort of 100 to 150 different subjects was used in addition to the approximately 700-subject first cohort. The study combined high-throughput TCR immunosequencing, statistical association of individual TCRs with disease status, and machine learning to predict cytomegalovirus infection status.

Concerning this clone: Its specific antigen is unknown. Base quality data are lacking; no much larger clone is found one base away.

Germline trimming: 0 bases from V, 2 bases from J; junction bases outside gene matches: 3. The CDR3 numbers 16 residues from cysteine through phenylalanine. CDR3 DNA is the only sequence kept; it has 48 bases, read in frame from the first base. The germline V gene sets CDR1 to SGHRS and CDR2 to YFSETQ. Library method: the immunoSEQ multiplex PCR assay. As for the original processing: To diagnose cytomegalovirus status from the catalog of TCR beta chain sequences, a statistical classification framework was built. Not all clones reach the TCRdb copy of this immuneACCESS table, which keeps in-frame sequences only. Checked studies attribute under half of the gap to unresolved V genes and leave the rest unexplained. V and J calls and clone size are those listed in that table; D and trimming were worked out from the DNA. Across this sample there are fewer than 200,000 clones, with about 87% seen only once. The ten top clones hold approximately 1.5% of the sample.

Study-level results and caveats: A later analysis found that TCRs clustered in the first cohort also tended to co-occur in the 130 or so validation repertoires, with approximately 95% of cluster scores above 0. The study listed 150 to 200 TCR beta chains as associated with cytomegalovirus. Most TCR sequences were seen in very few donors, while some public TCRs were found in many individuals. Three of the identified cytomegalovirus-associated TCR beta chains were confirmed in vitro to be specific for cytomegalovirus antigens. The authors suggested that the approach could potentially be generalized to other disease states and immunological phenotypes. A later analysis lacked HLA typing for the validation cohort, so it scored co-occurrence in that cohort across all 130 or so repertoires. The classifier was reported to diagnose cytomegalovirus status with high specificity and sensitivity in both the original cohort and the validation cohort.

The donors belonged to the validation cohort of over a hundred subjects, which was separate from the approximately 680-subject first cohort. The chain is encoded by TRBV5-1 joined to TRBJ1-2, with 11 bases in between that match TRBD1. The source is a woman in her twenties or thirties in good health and CMV-seronegative. The sequencing sample was made of PBMCs. The CDR3 region has the sequence CASSLARTGGNYGYTF. The DNA sequence reads TGCGCCAGCAGCTTGGCACGGACAGGGGGCAACTATGGCTACACCTTC.